This T cell receptor beta chain was observed in a study of persistence of HIV-infected CD4 T cells. Cells were stimulated with overlapping HIV-1 Gag 15-mer peptides. CD40L/CD69 double-negative CD45RO-high memory CD4+ T cells were collected. Sequencing used immunoSEQ version 4 in survey mode. Libraries were prepared by immunoSEQ multiplex PCR; TCRdb keeps only in-frame clonotypes and omits some of them. Here the sample spans approximately 36,000 clones, over 75% being singletons. On this clone itself: Its antigen is not known.

Sample: cultured CD4+ T cells from PBMCs, taken from a patient who received antiretroviral therapy. The clonotype originates from an adult with HIV. The donor label of this sample is uncertain.

The CDR3 loop reads CASSQGGQGKGGYTF. CDR3 bases: TGTGCCAGCAGCCAAGGGGGACAGGGGAAAGGCGGCTACACCTTC. The chain joins TRBV3-1 (or the pseudogene TRBV3-2) to TRBJ1-2; 10 bases are a match to TRBD1. This CDR3 region has 15 residues. V trimming: 1 base; J trimming: 8 bases; junction bases outside the gene matches: 7. The germline V gene has CDR1 LGHDT and CDR2 YNNKEL (reference sequence).